Following are 28 T cell receptor beta chains from one sample sequenced in a study of regulatory T cells in long-lasting Graves disease. The time point denotes: persistent/refractory GD, antithyroid drugs over 5 years with positive TRAb. RNA extracted from PBMCs served as the sequencing template. Arm-PCR of CDR3 regions and iRepertoire HTBI primers were used to build TCR beta libraries. Via MiXCR, TCRdb re-called the multiplex PCR reads, giving one row per CDR3 protein. The sample includes about 430,000 distinct CDR3 sequences, roughly 23% of them seen just once. Material: peripheral blood mononuclear cells (PBMCs), obtained when the disease was refractory, from a patient treated with antithyroid drugs. The receptors shown here come from a female donor with Graves disease.

This clonotype was counted a few times. V gene TRBV13 combines with J gene TRBJ2-2; D remains unclear. V shed 5 bases and J shed 7 bases, with 26 bases lying between them. The CDR3 has 18 amino acids. From germline, CDR1 is PRHDT and CDR2 FYEKMQ (reference sequence). DNA of the CDR3: TGTGCCAGCAGCCGAACAGAGGTTGGGCGGTATTTCGTCGGGGAGCTGTTTTTT. Protein: CASSRTEVGRYFVGELFF.

The table lists this clonotype with many counts. This sequence joins TRBV15 and TRBJ2-5, with unresolved D. CDR3 size: 15 residues. V was pared by 5 bases and J by 2 bases, with 15 bases between. Per the germline V gene, CDR1 is LNHNV and CDR2 is YYDKDF (reference sequence). The CDR3 here is CATSLRRQDQETQYF. CDR3 nucleotide sequence: TGTGCCACCAGCTTACGACGTCAGGATCAAGAGACCCAGTACTTC. The full variable domain, rest sourced from reference TRBV15 and TRBJ2-5, is DAMVIQNPRYQVTQFGKPVTLSCSQTLNHNVMYWYQQKSSQAPKLLFHYYDKDFNNEADTPDNFQSRRPNTSFCFLDIRSPGLGDTAMYLCATSLRRQDQETQYFGPGTRLLVL.

Remarks on this clonotype: This may come from a read error, since a much larger clone is one base off. The chain uses TRBV28 and TRBJ2-7; TRBD1 matches 10 bases. This CDR3 spans 15 amino acids. Germline assignment: CDR1 MDHEN and CDR2 SYDVKM. CDR3 loop: CASRSAGTGDYEQHF. CDR3 nucleotide sequence: TGTGCCAGCAGGTCAGCCGGGACAGGGGACTACGAGCAGCACTTC.

This clonotype was counted ten times or more. The genes are TRBV12-3 or TRBV12-4 and TRBJ1-3; tentatively, D is TRBD1 (6 bases). Trimming cost V 2 bases and J 3 bases, with 11 bases left between them. The CDR3 covers 15 residues. For the CDR3, the DNA is TGTGCCAGCAGTTTACAGGGGAGCGGTGGAAACACCATATATTTT. Translating it yields CASSLQGSGGNTIYF.

This clonotype was found many times. The rearrangement joins TRBV10-2 to TRBJ2-5, with 7 nucleotides matching TRBD1. This CDR3 is 15 amino acids long. The germline CDR1 and CDR2 sequences are WSHSY and SAAADI. V shed 3 bases and J 2 bases; nucleotides not matched to a gene: 6. This chain's CDR3 is CASSDGTVRQETQYF. CDR3 nucleotides: TGCGCCAGCAGTGACGGGACAGTACGACAAGAGACCCAGTACTTC.

This clonotype was counted at least ten times. This chain connects TRBV29-1 to TRBJ1-1; D not certain. Trimming removed 6 bases from V and 1 base from J, with 15 bases in between. Per germline, CDR1 SQVTM and CDR2 ANQGSEA. The CDR3 length is 14 residues. The CDR3: CSVVQRPANTEAFF. The CDR3 DNA follows: TGCAGCGTCGTACAAAGGCCAGCGAACACTGAAGCTTTCTTT.

This clonotype was seen ten or more times. The V call is TRBV2, the J call TRBJ1-1; perhaps TRBD1 as D (5 bases). The CDR3 sequence is 14 residues long. CDR1 is SNHLY and CDR2 is FYNNEI in the germline V gene. Trimming took 7 bases from V and 5 from J, leaving 17 bases between them. CDR3 loop: CASTPTQGGTEAFF. The CDR3 DNA reads TGTGCCAGCACACCCACTCAGGGAGGGACTGAAGCTTTCTTT.

The chain joins TRBV12-3 or TRBV12-4 to TRBJ1-1; TRBD1 matches 8 bases. V was pared by 5 bases and J by 1 base, with 9 bases of the junction left unmatched. This CDR3 spans 16 amino acids. The CDR3 region is CASSRKGTGGNTEAFF. CDR3 bases: TGTGCCAGCAGTCGGAAAGGGACAGGTGGGAACACTGAAGCTTTCTTT.

The V gene is TRBV5-1, the J gene TRBJ2-2, with a tentative D call TRBD2 (6 bases). Germline CDR1 reads SGHRS; CDR2 reads YFSETQ. V was shortened by 4 bases and J by 3 bases, with 16 bases between the two germline ends. The CDR3 is 16 amino acids. This CDR3 reads CASSVPVAGHTGELFF. CDR3 sequence (DNA): TGCGCCAGCAGCGTACCGGTTGCGGGGCACACCGGGGAGCTGTTTTTT.

This clonotype has ten or more counts. This chain connects TRBV11-1 to TRBJ1-1; 8 bases agree with TRBD1. The CDR3 runs to 16 residues. V lost 4 bases, J lost 4 bases, and 11 bases stayed unmatched. Germline CDR1 SGHAT, CDR2 FQDESV (reference sequence). The CDR3 sequence: CASSSRQGLTGTEAFF. The DNA for the CDR3 is TGTGCCAGCAGCTCCCGACAGGGGCTCACGGGCACTGAAGCTTTCTTT.

The V gene is TRBV9, the J gene TRBJ2-5; the D is unclear. From germline, CDR1 is SGDLS and CDR2 YYNGEE. V lost 2 bases, J lost 0 bases, and 11 bases lay in between. The CDR3 contains 15 residues. CDR3 bases: TGTGCCAGCAGCGTGAGACCGACATACCAAGAGACCCAGTACTTC. Amino acid sequence: CASSVRPTYQETQYF.

This clonotype was counted at least ten times. The rearrangement uses TRBV7-2 and TRBJ2-7; 14 bases are a match to TRBD2. The ends lost 5 bases at V and 6 bases at J; junction bases unmatched: 6. The CDR3 loop spans 15 amino acids. Germline CDR1 and CDR2: SGHTA and FQGNSA. Written as DNA, the CDR3 is TGTGCCAGCAGCCCACCGACTAGCGGGAGGGCCGAGCAGTACTTC. Translating it yields CASSPPTSGRAEQYF. Based on the CDR3 plus reference TRBV7-2 and TRBJ2-7, the full variable domain is GAGVSQSPSNKVTEKGKDVELRCDPISGHTALYWYRQSLGQGLEFLIYFQGNSAPDKSGLPSDRFSAERTGGSVSTLTIQRTQQEDSAVYLCASSPPTSGRAEQYFGPGTRLTVT.

This sequence joins TRBV7-9 and TRBJ2-7; D ambiguous. The CDR3 runs to 16 residues. Looked up from germline, CDR1 is SEHNR and CDR2 is FQNEAQ (reference sequence). The ends were cut back, 1 base at V and 2 bases at J, with 15 bases in the middle. The CDR3 region is CASSLVGDAIAYEQYF. The CDR3, as DNA: TGTGCCAGCAGCTTAGTGGGCGACGCAATCGCCTACGAGCAGTACTTC.

The V gene is TRBV11-2, the J gene TRBJ1-2, with TRBD1 matching over 10 bases. After removal of 1 base from V and 8 bases from J, the junction contained 4 bases not matched to a gene. Germline V gives CDR1 SGHAT, CDR2 FQNNGV. The CDR3 covers 14 residues. As DNA, the CDR3 is TGTGCCAGCAGCTTAGGACAGGGGGCATGGGGCTACACCTTC. Translating it yields CASSLGQGAWGYTF.

The chain couples TRBV5-1 to TRBJ2-7, with D tentatively TRBD2 (5 bases). Germline lookup yields CDR1 SGHRS and CDR2 YFSETQ. Trimming left V 1 base short and J 7 bases short, with 15 bases between. This CDR3 has 14 amino acids. CDR3 protein: CASSLSGNQVEQYF. CDR3 sequence (DNA): TGCGCCAGCAGCTTGTCGGGAAACCAAGTGGAGCAGTACTTC.

A single count supports this clonotype. This may stem from a read error, because a much larger clone lies one nucleotide away. The rearrangement uses TRBV6-5 and TRBJ1-1, with 8 bases fitting TRBD1. Germline V gene lookup returns CDR1 MNHEY and CDR2 SVGAGI. This CDR3 comprises 15 residues. The V gene end was trimmed by 4 bases and the J gene end by 6 bases; junction bases not matched to a gene: 10. This CDR3 reads CASSSRTGKNAEAFF. In nucleotides, the CDR3 is TGTGCCAGCAGTTCCCGGACAGGGAAAAACGCTGAAGCTTTCTTT.

This clonotype was seen at least ten times. The chain joins TRBV28 to TRBJ1-6; 7 bases line up with TRBD1. This CDR3 contains 14 residues. The V gene's germline CDR1 is MDHEN and CDR2 SYDVKM. V lost 3 bases and J lost 15; bases outside the gene matches: 11. The CDR3: CASSLGQRVSGLHF. The CDR3 coding sequence is TGTGCCAGCAGTTTGGGACAGCGGGTGTCGGGCCTCCACTTT.

The chain joins TRBV20-1 to TRBJ2-1; TRBD1 matches 9 bases. V trimming: 5 bases; J trimming: 2 bases; junction bases outside the gene matches: 7. CDR1 is DFQATT, CDR2 SNEGSKA, per germline (reference sequence). CDR3 length: 15 amino acids. As DNA, the CDR3 is TGCAGTGCTCGGTTCCGGGACAGGGCCTACAATGAGCAGTTCTTC. This codes for CSARFRDRAYNEQFF.

This clonotype was seen only a few times. The chain uses TRBV28 and TRBJ1-1; 7 nucleotides agree with TRBD1. The germline V gene has CDR1 MDHEN and CDR2 SYDVKM. The CDR3 runs to 13 residues. With V trimmed by 7 bases and J by 8 bases, 10 bases remained unmatched. The CDR3 sequence: CASTRLGGLEAFF. The CDR3, as DNA: TGTGCCAGCACCAGATTAGGGGGCCTCGAAGCTTTCTTT.

Many counts were recorded for this clonotype. The V and J genes are TRBV30 and TRBJ1-2; 9 bases agree with TRBD1. CDR3 length: 14 amino acids. Germline V CDR1 and CDR2: GTSNPN, SVGIG (reference sequence). Trimming removed 3 bases from V and 7 bases from J; junction bases left unmatched: 9. DNA for the CDR3: TGTGCCTGGAGAGACCCGGGACAGGGAGTTGGCTACACCTTC. Its translation is CAWRDPGQGVGYTF.

This clonotype occurred many times. The chain couples TRBV3-1 to TRBJ1-1; D unclear. The ends were cut back, 1 base at V and 4 bases at J, with 13 bases in the middle. The germline gives CDR1 LGHDT, CDR2 YNNKEL (reference sequence). The CDR3 runs to 15 residues. CDR3 sequence: CASSQGGVTFTEAFF. The CDR3 DNA reads TGTGCCAGCAGCCAAGGGGGAGTAACGTTCACTGAAGCTTTCTTT.

This clonotype was seen many times. The chain employs TRBV28 and TRBJ1-2; no firm D call. Germline CDR1 and CDR2: MDHEN and SYDVKM. Trimming left V 6 bases short and J 0 bases short, with 11 bases between. CDR3 size: 14 residues. CDR3 nucleotide sequence: TGTGCCAGCAGACAAGCTCTCTCTAACTATGGCTACACCTTC. This codes for CASRQALSNYGYTF.

This sequence joins TRBV20-1 and TRBJ2-3; 10 positions match TRBD1. Germline CDR1 DFQATT, CDR2 SNEGSKA (reference sequence). The CDR3 runs 15 residues. V gave up 6 bases and J gave up 3 bases; unmatched junction bases: 9. The DNA for the CDR3 is TGCAGTGCAAAGAGACAGGGGGCGAAGACAGATACGCAGTATTTT. Protein sequence: CSAKRQGAKTDTQYF.

The chain is built from TRBV7-3 and TRBJ2-2; no reliable D call. CDR3 length: 15 amino acids. Germline CDR1 is SGHTA and CDR2 is FQGTGA. V gave up 5 bases and J gave up 6 bases, with 16 bases separating them. Here the CDR3 DNA reads TGTGCCAGCAGCCCGGTAGTTGTTGGTTCCGGGGAGCTGTTTTTT. It translates to CASSPVVVGSGELFF.

The chain carries TRBV18 and TRBJ2-7; 9 bases align to TRBD1. The V gene's germline CDR1 is KGHSH and CDR2 LQKENI. The CDR3 has 13 amino acids. With V trimmed by 6 bases and J by 6 bases, 6 bases remained unmatched. The CDR3 DNA is TGTGCCAGCTCTTTACAGGGGGCCTTCGAGCAGTACTTC. Protein: CASSLQGAFEQYF.

This clonotype appeared many times. The rearrangement uses TRBV6-1 and TRBJ1-5; 7 bases match TRBD1. In germline, CDR1 is MNHNS, CDR2 SASEGT. V was clipped by 10 bases and J by 3 bases; unmatched bases: 6. The CDR3 contains 13 residues. The CDR3 nucleotides are TGTGCCATCAGGGGGACAGTCAATCAGCCCCAGCATTTT. Protein product: CAIRGTVNQPQHF.

The chain joins TRBV4-2 to TRBJ2-7; D uncertain. Germline loops: CDR1 LGHNA, CDR2 YNFKEQ. Trimming removed 1 base from V and 0 bases from J, with 13 bases in between. CDR3 length: 16 amino acids. The CDR3 DNA reads TGTGCCAGCAGCCAAGCAGCAGGCATGATCTCCTACGAGCAGTACTTC. Translating gives CASSQAAGMISYEQYF.

This clonotype was recorded at least ten times. This CDR3 is CATSEAGSNYGYTF. For the CDR3, the DNA is TGTGCCACCAGTGAGGCAGGGTCCAACTATGGCTACACCTTC. The genes are TRBV24-1 and TRBJ1-2, with D perhaps matching TRBD1 (5 bases). There are 14 residues in the CDR3. Trimming removed 4 bases at V and 2 bases at J, with 10 bases between. Germline values: CDR1 KGHDR, CDR2 SFDVKD.